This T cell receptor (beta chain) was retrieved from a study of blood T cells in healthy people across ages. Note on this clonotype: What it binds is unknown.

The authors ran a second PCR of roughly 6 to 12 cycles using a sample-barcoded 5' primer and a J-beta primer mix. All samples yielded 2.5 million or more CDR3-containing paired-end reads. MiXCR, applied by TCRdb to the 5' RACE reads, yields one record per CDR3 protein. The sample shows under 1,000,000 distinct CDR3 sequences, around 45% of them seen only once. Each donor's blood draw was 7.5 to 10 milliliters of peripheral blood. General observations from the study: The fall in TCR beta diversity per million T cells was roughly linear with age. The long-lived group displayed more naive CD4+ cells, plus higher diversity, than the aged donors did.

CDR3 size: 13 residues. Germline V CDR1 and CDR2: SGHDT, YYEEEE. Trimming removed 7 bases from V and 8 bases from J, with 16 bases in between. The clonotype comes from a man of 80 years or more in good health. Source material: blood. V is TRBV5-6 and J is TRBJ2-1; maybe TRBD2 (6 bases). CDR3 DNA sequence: TGTGCCAGCGGCCCGGACTATACGGATGAGCAGTTCTTC. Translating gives CASGPDYTDEQFF.